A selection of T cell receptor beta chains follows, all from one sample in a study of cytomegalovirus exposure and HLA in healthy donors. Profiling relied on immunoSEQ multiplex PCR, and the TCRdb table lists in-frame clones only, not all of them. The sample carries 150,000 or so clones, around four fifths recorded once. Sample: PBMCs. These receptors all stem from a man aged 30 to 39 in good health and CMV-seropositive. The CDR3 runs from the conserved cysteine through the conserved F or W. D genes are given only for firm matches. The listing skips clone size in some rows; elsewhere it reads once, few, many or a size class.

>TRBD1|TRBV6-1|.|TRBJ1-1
CASSNYGTGLTEAFF
TGTGCCAGCAGTAACTATGGGACAGGGCTGACTGAAGCTTTCTTT
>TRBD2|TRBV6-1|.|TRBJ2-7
CASSEAQESGRDYEQYF
TGTGCCAGCAGTGAAGCTCAAGAAAGCGGGAGGGACTACGAGCAGTACTTC
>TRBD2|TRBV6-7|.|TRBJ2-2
CAGGGASGLAGSNTGELFF
TGTGCCGGCGGGGGGGCATCGGGACTAGCGGGAAGTAACACCGGGGAGCTGTTTTTT
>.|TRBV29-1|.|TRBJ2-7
CSVAPGTGYEQYF
TGCAGCGTTGCCCCTGGGACTGGCTACGAGCAGTACTTC
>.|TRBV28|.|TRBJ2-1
CASSKASGRHDNEQFF
TGTGCCAGCAGTAAGGCCTCAGGGCGCCACGACAATGAGCAGTTCTTC
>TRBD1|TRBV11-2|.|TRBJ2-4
CASSLGAAGQGAGKNIQYF
TGTGCCAGCAGCTTAGGGGCCGCTGGACAGGGGGCGGGCAAAAACATTCAGTACTTC
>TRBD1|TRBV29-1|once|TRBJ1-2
CSVEEDRDGYTF
TGCAGCGTTGAGGAGGACAGGGATGGCTACACCTTC
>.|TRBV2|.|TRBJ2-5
CASSVRTQYF
TGTGCCAGCAGCGTCCGGACCCAGTACTTC
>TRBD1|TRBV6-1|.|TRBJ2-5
CASSGRTGHQETQYF
TGTGCCAGCAGTGGGAGGACAGGACACCAAGAGACCCAGTACTTC
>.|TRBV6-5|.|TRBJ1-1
CASRFRGSNTEAFF
TGTGCCAGCAGATTCCGGGGGAGTAACACTGAAGCTTTCTTT
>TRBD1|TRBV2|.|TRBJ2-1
CASSEQGAGYNEQFF
TGTGCCAGCAGTGAACAGGGGGCGGGCTACAATGAGCAGTTCTTC
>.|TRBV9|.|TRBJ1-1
CASSPPWRSEAFF
TGTGCCAGCAGCCCCCCTTGGAGGAGTGAAGCTTTCTTT
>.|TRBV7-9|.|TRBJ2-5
CASSLGGELETQYF
TGTGCCAGCAGCTTAGGCGGCGAGTTAGAGACCCAGTACTTC
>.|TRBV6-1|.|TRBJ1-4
CASSDWDMEEKLFF
TGTGCCAGCAGTGATTGGGACATGGAGGAAAAACTGTTTTTT
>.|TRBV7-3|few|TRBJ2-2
CASSFRRDSGELFF
TGTGCCAGCAGCTTCCGCCGGGATAGCGGGGAGCTGTTTTTT
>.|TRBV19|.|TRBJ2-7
CASSTGDRYYEQYF
TGTGCCAGTAGTACGGGCGACAGATACTACGAGCAGTACTTC
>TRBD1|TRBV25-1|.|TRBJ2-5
CASSDYQGAGETQYF
TGTGCCAGCAGTGATTATCAGGGGGCGGGTGAGACCCAGTACTTC
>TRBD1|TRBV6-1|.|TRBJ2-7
CASTNRGSSYEQYF
TGTGCCAGCACTAACAGGGGAAGCTCCTACGAGCAGTACTTC
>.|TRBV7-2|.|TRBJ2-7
CASRGRTSYEQYF
TGTGCCAGCAGAGGGAGGACTTCCTACGAGCAGTACTTC
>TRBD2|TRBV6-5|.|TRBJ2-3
CASRGLASTDTQYF
TGTGCCAGCAGGGGACTAGCATCGACAGATACGCAGTATTTT
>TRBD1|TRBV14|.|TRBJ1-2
CASSPWTGSDSGYTF
TGTGCCAGCAGCCCATGGACAGGGTCGGATTCTGGCTACACCTTC
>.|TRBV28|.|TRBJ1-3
CASTLRGKGGNTIYF
TGTGCCAGCACATTAAGGGGCAAGGGAGGAAACACCATATATTTT
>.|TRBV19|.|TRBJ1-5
CASSIAQGVQPQHF
TGTGCCAGTAGTATAGCCCAGGGTGTTCAGCCCCAGCATTTT
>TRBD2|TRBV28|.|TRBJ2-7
CASSFEREGYEQYF
TGTGCCAGCAGTTTCGAGCGGGAGGGCTACGAGCAGTACTTC
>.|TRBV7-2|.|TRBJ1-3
CASSPDSFGNTIYF
TGTGCCAGCAGCCCTGACAGTTTCGGAAACACCATATATTTT
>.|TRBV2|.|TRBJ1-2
CASSKSTVPMSLNYGYTF
TGTGCCAGCAGTAAATCCACCGTGCCTATGTCCCTCAACTATGGCTACACCTTC
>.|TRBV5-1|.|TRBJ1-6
CASSLDPGGGSPLHF
TGCGCCAGCAGCTTGGATCCAGGAGGAGGGTCACCCCTCCACTTT
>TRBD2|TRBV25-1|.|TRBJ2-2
CASMPWEGDTGELFF
TGTGCCAGCATGCCCTGGGAGGGAGACACCGGGGAGCTGTTTTTT
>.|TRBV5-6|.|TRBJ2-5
CASSFSGQPQETQYF
TGTGCCAGCAGTTTTTCGGGACAACCCCAAGAGACCCAGTACTTC
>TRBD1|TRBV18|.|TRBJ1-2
CASSPSGTGSYGYTF
TGTGCCAGCTCACCATCAGGGACAGGGAGCTATGGCTACACCTTC
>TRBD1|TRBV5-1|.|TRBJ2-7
CASSVQGDSYEQYF
TGCGCCAGCAGCGTACAGGGGGACTCCTACGAGCAGTACTTC
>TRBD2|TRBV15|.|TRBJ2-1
CATSRVPSGYYNEQFF
TGTGCCACCAGCAGAGTTCCTAGCGGTTACTACAATGAGCAGTTCTTC
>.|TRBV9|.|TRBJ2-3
CASSVASGSTDTQYF
TGTGCCAGCAGCGTAGCCAGCGGAAGCACAGATACGCAGTATTTT
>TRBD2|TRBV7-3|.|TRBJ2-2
CASSLGGRNTGELFF
TGTGCCAGCAGCTTAGGCGGGAGGAACACCGGGGAGCTGTTTTTT
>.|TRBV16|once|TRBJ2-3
CASRLPGGPTDTQYF
TGTGCCAGCAGACTACCCGGGGGTCCCACAGATACGCAGTATTTT
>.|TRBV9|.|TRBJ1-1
CASSTQGVNTEAFF
TGTGCCAGCAGTACGCAGGGTGTGAACACTGAAGCTTTCTTT
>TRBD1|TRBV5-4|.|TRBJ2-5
CASSGWTGSFKETQYF
TGTGCCAGCAGCGGATGGACAGGATCATTCAAAGAGACCCAGTACTTC
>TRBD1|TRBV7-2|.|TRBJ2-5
CASSSDRGERTQYF
TGTGCCAGCAGCTCAGACAGGGGTGAGAGGACCCAGTACTTC
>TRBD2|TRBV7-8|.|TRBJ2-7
CASSATSGAYEQYF
TGTGCCAGCAGCGCCACTAGCGGAGCCTACGAGCAGTACTTC
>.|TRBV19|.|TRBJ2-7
CASSEADEQYF
TGTGCCAGTTCCGAGGCGGACGAGCAGTACTTC
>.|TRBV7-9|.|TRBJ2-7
CASSFQEAYEQYF
TGTGCCAGCAGCTTTCAGGAGGCCTACGAGCAGTACTTC
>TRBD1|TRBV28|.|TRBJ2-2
CASSLPQTGAAGELFF
TGTGCCAGCAGTTTACCCCAGACAGGGGCGGCCGGGGAGCTGTTTTTT
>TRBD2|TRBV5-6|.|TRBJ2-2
CASSYGLADTGELFF
TGTGCCAGCAGCTACGGACTAGCTGACACCGGGGAGCTGTTTTTT
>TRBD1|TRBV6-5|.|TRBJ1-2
CASSWGQGSSGGYTF
TGTGCCAGCAGTTGGGGACAGGGGAGTTCGGGCGGCTACACCTTC